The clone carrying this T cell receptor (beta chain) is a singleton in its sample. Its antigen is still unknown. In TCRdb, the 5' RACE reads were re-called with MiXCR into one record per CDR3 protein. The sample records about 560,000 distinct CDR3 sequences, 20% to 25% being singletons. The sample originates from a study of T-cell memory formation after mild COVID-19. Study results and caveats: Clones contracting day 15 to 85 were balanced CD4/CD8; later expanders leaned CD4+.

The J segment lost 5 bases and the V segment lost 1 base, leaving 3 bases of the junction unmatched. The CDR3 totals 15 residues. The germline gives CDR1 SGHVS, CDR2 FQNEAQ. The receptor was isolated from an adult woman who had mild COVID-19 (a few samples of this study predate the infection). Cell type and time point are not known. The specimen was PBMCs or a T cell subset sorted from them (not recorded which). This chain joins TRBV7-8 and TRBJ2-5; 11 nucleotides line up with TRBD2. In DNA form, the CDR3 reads TGTGCCAGCAGCTTAGGACTAGCGGGGTGGGAGACCCAGTACTTC. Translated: CASSLGLAGWETQYF.